This T cell receptor beta chain was recovered during a study of vaccination effects on CD4 cells after COVID-19. Overall study findings and caveats: Marked clonal contraction was seen in infection- and vaccine-induced clones late after vaccination. Sampling in the study covered few convalescent patients and included no early post-infection timepoints.

Regarding this clone: The target antigen is unknown.

Assay used: immunoSEQ multiplex PCR; TCRdb lists only in-frame clones, some missing. The repertoire holds about 40,000 clones, with under 75% as singletons. Viral peptide pool expansion of antigen-specific CD4+ T cells preceded sequencing in the ViraFEST assay. After roughly eleven days in culture, the CD4+ T cells were isolated. Each vaccine recipient was nucleocapsid antibody negative and had no prior SARS-CoV-2 infection. Cultivation was performed at a few million PBMC per well with roughly 9.2 IU/ml IL-2 and 10 ug/ml peptides added. It was on days 3 and 7 that half the medium was replaced with IL-2 medium. The CDR3 has 14 amino acids. V was pared by 4 bases and J by 4 bases, with 2 bases of the junction left unmatched. The germline gives CDR1 SGHDN, CDR2 FVKESK.

The gene calls are TRBV14 and TRBJ2-1; 9 bases fit TRBD1. Sequences were derived from CD4+ T cells from PBMCs cultured with SARS-CoV-2 spike peptides, sampled before COVID-19 vaccination. The TCR sequence derives from a human donor who received a COVID-19 vaccine. In DNA, the CDR3 is TGTGCCAGCAGCCTGGACAGGGGTTACAATGAGCAGTTCTTC. Its translation: CASSLDRGYNEQFF.